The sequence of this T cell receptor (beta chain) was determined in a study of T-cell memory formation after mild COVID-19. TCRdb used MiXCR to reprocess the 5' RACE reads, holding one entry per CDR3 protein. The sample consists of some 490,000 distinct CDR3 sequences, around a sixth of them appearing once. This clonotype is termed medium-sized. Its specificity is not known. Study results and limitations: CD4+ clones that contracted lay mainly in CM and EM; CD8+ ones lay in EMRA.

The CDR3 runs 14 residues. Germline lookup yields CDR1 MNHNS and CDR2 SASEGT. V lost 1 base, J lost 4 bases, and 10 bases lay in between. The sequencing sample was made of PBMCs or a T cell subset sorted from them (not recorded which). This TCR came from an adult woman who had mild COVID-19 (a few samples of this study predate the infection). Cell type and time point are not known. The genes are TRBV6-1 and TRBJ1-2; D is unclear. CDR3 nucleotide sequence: TGTGCCAGCAGTGAAGAGAGTTGGCTCTATGGCTACACCTTC. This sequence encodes CASSEESWLYGYTF.